The 30 T cell receptor beta chains in this list originate from one sample, sequenced in a study of T cells in Graves' hyperthyroidism and ophthalmopathy. RNA transcripts yielded amplified TCR beta CDR3 regions. During a first-round RT-PCR of the TCR CDR3, the HTBI primer set was used. MiXCR, run by TCRdb on the multiplex PCR reads, gives a single entry per CDR3 protein. The sample lists about 410,000 distinct CDR3 sequences, roughly 15% occurring once. Material for sequencing was blood. These receptors all come from a man aged 18-30 years with Graves' ophthalmopathy.

This clonotype has at least ten counts. The chain couples TRBV18 to TRBJ2-3; D may match TRBD1 or TRBD2 (5 bases each). This CDR3 comprises 15 residues. Germline-derived CDR1 and CDR2 are KGHSH and LQKENI. V lost 4 bases and J lost 0, with 11 bases in between. The CDR3: CASSLGESSTDTQYF. CDR3 nucleotide sequence: TGTGCCAGCTCACTAGGGGAGTCGAGCACAGATACGCAGTATTTT.

This chain links TRBV7-2 with TRBJ2-5, with a tentative D call TRBD1 (5 bases). The CDR3 has 13 residues. Germline assignment: CDR1 SGHTA and CDR2 FQGNSA. The V gene lost 7 bases and the J gene lost 0 bases, with 9 bases spanning the gap. The CDR3 region is CASKGANQETQYF. The CDR3 bases are TGTGCCAGCAAAGGGGCAAACCAAGAGACCCAGTACTTC.

The chain employs TRBV13 and TRBJ2-5; D not resolved. Germline CDR1 reads PRHDT; CDR2 reads FYEKMQ (reference sequence). Trimming left V 5 bases short and J 1 base short, with 14 bases between. The CDR3 length is 15 residues. CDR3 loop: CASSRAWTAQETQYF. CDR3 DNA sequence: TGTGCCAGCAGCCGGGCCTGGACGGCCCAAGAGACCCAGTACTTC.

V gene TRBV4-1 combines with J gene TRBJ1-3, with 8 bases matching TRBD1. Trimming took 0 bases from V and 2 from J; bases not matched to a gene: 15. Germline values: CDR1 MGHRA, CDR2 YSYEKL. The CDR3 length is 20 residues. In nucleotides, the CDR3 is TGCGCCAGCAGCCAAGAGGAGTTACTGATAAAGACAGGGGCTGGAAACACCATATATTTT. It codes for CASSQEELLIKTGAGNTIYF.

Concerning this clonotype itself: A read error is possible here, since a much larger clone lies one base away. V gene TRBV7-8 combines with J gene TRBJ2-7; D not certain. Gene TRBJ2-1 matches the end of the DNA better, so the J call may be wrong. Germline-derived CDR1 and CDR2 are SGHVS and FQNEAQ. The CDR3 is 11 residues long. CDR3 sequence (DNA): TGTGCCAGCAGCCCCGTGTACGAGCAGTTCTTC. Protein product: CASSPVYEQFF.

The rearrangement links TRBV18 to TRBJ2-3; possibly TRBD1 or TRBD2 for D (5 bases each). Germline V gene data show CDR1 as KGHSH and CDR2 as LQKENI. The ends were cut back, 5 bases at V and 0 bases at J, with 18 bases in the middle. The CDR3 has 17 residues. CDR3 DNA: TGTGCCAGCTCAGATTTGTACGTCGGGGCCAGCACAGATACGCAGTATTTT. Protein product: CASSDLYVGASTDTQYF.

The table lists this clonotype with many counts. V usage is TRBV11-2 and J usage is TRBJ1-4; the D gene is possibly TRBD1 (6 bases). The CDR3 runs 15 residues. Per the germline V gene, CDR1 is SGHAT and CDR2 is FQNNGV. The ends were cut back, 3 bases at V and 1 base at J, with 9 bases in the middle. CDR3 in amino acids: CASSFQGITNEKLFF. The CDR3 DNA is TGTGCCAGCAGCTTCCAGGGGATAACTAATGAAAAACTGTTTTTT.

V and J are TRBV6-1 and TRBJ2-4, with 8 bases fitting TRBD1. Germline V CDR1 and CDR2: MNHNS, SASEGT. J was trimmed by 3 bases and V by 4 bases; bases with no gene match: 2. There are 14 residues in the CDR3. CDR3 DNA sequence: TGTGCCAGCAGTGTTGGACAGGGCAAAAACATTCAGTACTTC. This translates into CASSVGQGKNIQYF.

This clonotype was counted only a few times. The genes are TRBV12-3 or TRBV12-4 and TRBJ1-2; D is uncertain. The CDR3 covers 11 residues. Trimming took 3 bases from V and 8 from J, leaving 7 bases between them. The CDR3 spells CASSFETGYTF. DNA for the CDR3: TGTGCCAGCAGTTTCGAAACGGGCTACACCTTC.

This clonotype was seen ten or more times. This chain uses TRBV3-1 with TRBJ2-7; no firm D call. This CDR3 has 14 residues. Germline CDR1 and CDR2: LGHDT and YNNKEL (reference sequence). The V gene lost 1 base and the J gene lost 7 bases, with 14 bases spanning the gap. The CDR3 DNA follows: TGTGCCAGCAGCCAAGGGGCTACAACGGGTGAGCAGTACTTC. Its protein is CASSQGATTGEQYF.

This clonotype was seen a handful of times. V gene TRBV3-1 combines with J gene TRBJ2-7; D call uncertain. The CDR3 consists of 15 residues. V gave up 3 bases and J gave up 0 bases, with 12 bases separating them. Germline V gene lookup returns CDR1 LGHDT and CDR2 YNNKEL (reference sequence). CDR3 loop: CASSHKSGGSYEQYF. DNA for the CDR3: TGTGCCAGCAGCCACAAATCAGGCGGCTCCTACGAGCAGTACTTC.

The genes are TRBV5-6 and TRBJ2-1, with TRBD2 identical over 13 bases. Trimming removed 4 bases from V and 9 bases from J; junction bases left unmatched: 10. From germline, CDR1 is SGHDT and CDR2 YYEEEE. There are 16 residues in the CDR3. The CDR3 protein is CASSLWTSGGIGEQFF. The CDR3 nucleotides read TGTGCCAGCAGCCTCTGGACTAGCGGGGGAATCGGTGAGCAGTTCTTC. The variable domain in full, completed from reference TRBV5-6 and TRBJ2-1, reads DAGVTQSPTHLIKTRGQQVTLRCSPKSGHDTVSWYQQALGQGPQFIFQYYEEEERQRGNFPDRFSGHQFPNYSSELNVNALLLGDSALYLCASSLWTSGGIGEQFFGPGTRLTVL.

This chain uses TRBV2 with TRBJ2-5, with 11 bases identical to TRBD2. Germline CDR1 SNHLY, CDR2 FYNNEI. CDR3 length equals 18 residues. The trim removed 8 bases at V and 0 bases at J, leaving 14 bases unmatched. DNA for the CDR3: TGTGCCAGCTCACCCCGGACTAGCGGGCGGCCGTACCAAGAGACCCAGTACTTC. It specifies CASSPRTSGRPYQETQYF.

J is TRBJ2-2 and V is TRBV5-4; 9 bases match TRBD2. Germline-derived CDR1 and CDR2 are SGHNT and YYREEE (reference sequence). Losses at the gene ends were 4 bases for V and 4 bases for J; bases not matched to a gene: 8. The CDR3 totals 16 residues. DNA for the CDR3: TGTGCCAGCAGCGTGTCGCGGGGGGGAATCACCGGGGAGCTGTTTTTT. Its protein product is CASSVSRGGITGELFF.

On this clonotype: The junction does not match germline at one end; this may be a read error. The V gene is TRBV4-1, the J gene TRBJ2-5, with TRBD2 identical over 9 bases. CDR3 size: 14 residues. Germline V gene lookup returns CDR1 MGHRA and CDR2 YSYEKL. CDR3 sequence (DNA): TGTGCCAGCAGCCCGCGGGGGGGCCTTGAGACCCAGTACTTC. The encoded protein is CASSPRGGLETQYF.

This clonotype was recorded many times. This chain connects TRBV20-1 to TRBJ1-5; 11 bases fit TRBD1. J lost 6 bases, V lost 3 bases, and 4 bases had no gene match. Germline CDR1 is DFQATT and CDR2 is SNEGSKA (reference sequence). This CDR3 has 14 amino acids. This CDR3 is CSASRDRGFQPQHF. As DNA, the CDR3 is TGCAGTGCTAGTCGGGACAGGGGGTTTCAGCCCCAGCATTTT.

The sample holds many counts of this clonotype. The chain combines TRBV6-5 with TRBJ2-3, with 7 positions matching TRBD1. The V segment lost 0 bases and the J segment 0 bases; nucleotides outside the gene matches: 9. Germline loops: CDR1 MNHEY, CDR2 SVGAGI. The CDR3 length is 18 residues. CDR3 loop: CASSYSSGTATSTDTQYF. The CDR3 nucleotides read TGTGCCAGCAGTTACTCCTCCGGGACAGCTACTAGCACAGATACGCAGTATTTT.

Details on this clonotype: This clone may be a read error of a much larger clone one base away. The DNA for the CDR3 is TGTGCCTGGAGTAGACAGGGCTACGAGCAGCACTTC. Translated, it gives CAWSRQGYEQHF. The genes are TRBV30 and TRBJ2-7; TRBD1 aligns across 7 bases. CDR1 and CDR2 (germline): GTSNPN, SVGIG (reference sequence). The length of the CDR3 is 12 residues.

There are many counts of this clonotype. V and J are TRBV28 and TRBJ2-7, with a possible D match to TRBD2 (5 bases). Trimming cost V 4 bases and J 7 bases, with 17 bases left between them. CDR1 is MDHEN and CDR2 is SYDVKM in the germline V gene. The CDR3 extends over 14 amino acids. Written as DNA, the CDR3 is TGTGCCAGCAGTTGGGCCCCGTCAACGGGGGAGCAGTACTTC. Its translation is CASSWAPSTGEQYF.

V usage is TRBV12-3 or TRBV12-4 and J usage is TRBJ1-2; 8 positions agree with TRBD1. The J segment lost 0 bases and the V segment lost 5 bases, leaving 5 bases of the junction unmatched. This CDR3 has 15 residues. CDR3 amino acids: CASSLRDRPNYGYTF. Written as DNA, the CDR3 is TGTGCCAGCAGTCTCCGGGACAGGCCTAACTATGGCTACACCTTC.

This clonotype was seen repeatedly, ten times or more. The gene calls are TRBV12-3 or TRBV12-4 and TRBJ2-5; 12 nucleotides agree with TRBD2. The V gene end was trimmed by 1 base and the J gene end by 1 base; junction bases not matched to a gene: 19. The CDR3 consists of 22 residues. The CDR3 nucleotides are TGTGCCAGCAGTTTAGTAGCGAGAGGGGTCGGGACTAGCGGGCGAATCCAAGAGACCCAGTACTTC. Residues: CASSLVARGVGTSGRIQETQYF.

The V and J genes are TRBV18 and TRBJ2-7, with TRBD1 matching over 7 bases. Germline assignment: CDR1 KGHSH and CDR2 LQKENI. V gave up 3 bases and J gave up 3 bases; unmatched junction bases: 8. The CDR3 is 15 amino acids. The CDR3 is CASSPEEGANYEQYF. For the CDR3, the DNA is TGTGCCAGCTCACCGGAAGAGGGGGCAAACTACGAGCAGTACTTC.

Remarks on this clonotype: A much larger clone differs from this one at a single base, so this may be a read error. V usage is TRBV11-2 and J usage is TRBJ2-7; perhaps D is TRBD1 or TRBD2 (5 bases each). CDR3 size: 15 residues. Germline CDR1 reads SGHAT; CDR2 reads FQNNGV. V lost 3 bases, J lost 7 bases, and 19 bases lay in between. In DNA form, the CDR3 reads TGTGCCAGCAGCTTGAGGGGTAGAGTTTACAATGAGCAGTACTTC. Translation gives CASSLRGRVYNEQYF.

This clonotype was recorded many times. V and J are TRBV14 and TRBJ2-1; tentatively, D is TRBD1 (5 bases). Deletions cut 2 bases from V and 0 bases from J, with 11 bases between. There are 16 residues in the CDR3. Germline values: CDR1 SGHDN, CDR2 FVKESK. CDR3 in amino acids: CASSQMQGFSYNEQFF. CDR3 nucleotides: TGTGCCAGCAGCCAAATGCAGGGCTTCTCCTACAATGAGCAGTTCTTC.

This sequence joins TRBV10-3 and TRBJ2-3; the match to TRBD1 covers 8 bases. CDR3 length: 14 residues. V lost 11 bases and J lost 2; bases outside the gene matches: 9. Germline CDR1 is ENHRY and CDR2 is SYGVKD. The CDR3 sequence: CASDAGQVTDTQYF. As DNA, the CDR3 is TGTGCCTCCGACGCGGGACAGGTCACAGATACGCAGTATTTT.

This clonotype was detected ten times or more. The chain combines TRBV20-1 with TRBJ1-2; D is unresolved. Trimming stripped 0 bases from V and 0 bases from J, with 2 bases between. The CDR3 is made up of 12 amino acids. Germline loops: CDR1 DFQATT, CDR2 SNEGSKA (reference sequence). The CDR3 reads CSARDANYGYTF. In DNA, the CDR3 is TGCAGTGCTAGAGATGCTAACTATGGCTACACCTTC.

In its sample, this clonotype was seen many times. V is TRBV4-2 and J is TRBJ2-1, with 12 bases identical to TRBD2. CDR3 size: 15 residues. Per germline, CDR1 LGHNA and CDR2 YNFKEQ. With 0 bases clipped from V and 12 bases from J, the junction kept 6 bases outside the gene matches. CDR3 coding DNA: TGTGCCAGCAGCCAAGATCTGACTAGCGGGAGAGTGCAGTTCTTC. This encodes CASSQDLTSGRVQFF.

This chain uses TRBV19 with TRBJ2-2, with TRBD2 identical over 8 bases. The germline CDR1 and CDR2 sequences are LNHDA and SQIVND (reference sequence). The V and J ends lost 2 bases and 3 bases, in that order; junction bases with no gene match: 5. CDR3 length: 16 residues. This CDR3 is CASSISGSGYTGELFF. The CDR3 DNA is TGTGCCAGTAGTATAAGCGGGAGCGGGTACACCGGGGAGCTGTTTTTT.

This clonotype was recorded many times. The V call is TRBV7-3, the J call TRBJ2-1; D remains unclear. Germline values: CDR1 SGHTA, CDR2 FQGTGA. The germline V and J ends were trimmed by 1 base and 0 bases, with 7 bases remaining between them. CDR3 length equals 15 residues. The CDR3 DNA follows: TGTGCCAGCAGCTTAAGGGGTAGCTCCTACAATGAGCAGTTCTTC. This sequence encodes CASSLRGSSYNEQFF.

This chain joins TRBV29-1 and TRBJ2-1, with TRBD2 identical over 10 bases. CDR3 size: 14 residues. Looked up from germline, CDR1 is SQVTM and CDR2 is ANQGSEA. V trimming: 7 bases; J trimming: 0 bases; junction bases outside the gene matches: 3. The CDR3 is CSALAGGSYNEQFF. CDR3 bases: TGCAGCGCCTTAGCGGGGGGCTCCTACAATGAGCAGTTCTTC.